A selection of T cell receptor beta chains follows, all from one sample in a study of patients and donors after allogeneic stem cell transplantation. TCRdb independently ran MiXCR on the RT-PCR reads; one entry per CDR3 protein. The sample carries about 410,000 distinct CDR3 sequences, approximately 16% recorded once. Material: blood, either unsorted or a sorted T cell fraction (not recorded which). Source of these receptors: a human donor who was either an allogeneic HSCT recipient or a stem cell or donor lymphocyte infusion donor (not recorded which). It is not recorded whose cells these are; they may come from a transplant donor. The CDR3 runs from the conserved cysteine through the conserved F or W. Each record gives: clone size, D gene, V gene, J gene, CDR3 protein, CDR3 DNA. The D gene is left open where the match is weak. Expanded clones get a size class; other rows say once, few or many, or leave the size out.

-	-	TRBV7-3	TRBJ1-6	CASSPDRNSPLHF	TGTGCCAGCAGCCCCGACCGAAATTCACCCCTCCACTTT
-	TRBD2	TRBV5-6	TRBJ2-5	CASSTPLAAQETQYF	TGTGCCAGCAGCACCCCGCTAGCGGCCCAAGAGACCCAGTACTTC
many	TRBD1	TRBV12-3/TRBV12-4	TRBJ2-1	CASWDSNNEQFF	TGTGCCAGCTGGGACAGTAACAATGAGCAGTTCTTC
few	-	TRBV11-3	TRBJ2-7	CASSLDNSPRAYEQYF	TGTGCCAGCAGCTTAGATAATAGTCCCAGAGCCTACGAGCAGTACTTC
few	-	TRBV6-2/TRBV6-3	TRBJ2-7	CASSYSPSGTGEQYF	TGTGCCAGCAGTTACTCGCCGTCAGGAACGGGCGAGCAGTACTTC
-	-	TRBV7-8	TRBJ1-4	CASSLEAGDEKLFF	TGTGCCAGCAGCTTAGAGGCAGGGGATGAAAAACTGTTTTTT
few	-	TRBV25-1	TRBJ2-7	CASVQAKSYEQYF	TGTGCCAGCGTTCAGGCAAAATCCTACGAGCAGTACTTC
many	-	TRBV7-6	TRBJ2-1	CASSLLAPLNEQFF	TGTGCCAGCAGCTTGCTAGCCCCCCTCAATGAGCAGTTCTTC
few	-	TRBV24-1	TRBJ2-3	CATSNRDTQYF	TGTGCCACCAGCAACAGGGATACGCAGTATTTT
-	-	TRBV7-3	TRBJ2-1	CASSLRGGAAQGEQFF	TGTGCCAGCAGCTTAAGAGGGGGAGCGGCCCAGGGTGAGCAGTTCTTC
few	-	TRBV25-1	TRBJ1-1	CARPTVNTEAFF	TGTGCCAGGCCTACAGTGAACACTGAAGCTTTCTTT
-	-	TRBV7-8	TRBJ2-6	CASSLETWESSGANVLTF	TGTGCCAGCAGCTTAGAGACCTGGGAGAGCTCTGGGGCCAACGTCCTGACTTTC
-	-	TRBV12-3/TRBV12-4	TRBJ1-5	CASSFRGEQPQHF	TGTGCCAGCAGTTTTCGTGGGGAACAGCCCCAGCATTTT
-	-	TRBV20-1	TRBJ2-1	CSAITRSYNEQFF	TGCAGTGCTATCACTAGATCCTACAATGAGCAGTTCTTC
-	TRBD1	TRBV10-3	TRBJ1-5	CAISPGDRGNQPQHF	TGTGCCATCAGTCCTGGGGACAGGGGGAATCAGCCCCAGCATTTT
-	TRBD1	TRBV6-5	TRBJ2-7	CASSYRTGYEQYF	TGTGCCAGCAGTTACCGGACAGGTTACGAGCAGTACTTC
many	-	TRBV4-1	TRBJ2-7	CASSQWDVDSYEQYF	TGCGCCAGCAGCCAATGGGACGTAGACTCCTACGAGCAGTACTTC
-	-	TRBV19	TRBJ2-2	CASSMTTVTGELFF	TGTGCCAGTAGTATGACGACCGTCACCGGGGAGCTGTTTTTT
few	TRBD1	TRBV4-3	TRBJ2-7	CASSQASQGAYEQYF	TGCGCCAGCAGCCAAGCATCACAGGGGGCTTACGAGCAGTACTTC
-	TRBD1	TRBV6-5	TRBJ2-2	CASSYETGGTARVLFF	TGTGCCAGCAGTTACGAGACAGGGGGGACGGCCAGGGTGCTGTTTTTT
-	-	TRBV7-9	TRBJ2-2	CASSLLGSAGELFF	TGTGCCAGCAGCCTACTAGGCAGCGCCGGGGAGCTGTTTTTT
many	TRBD1	TRBV7-8	TRBJ1-5	CASSHYHWGQGFYSNQPQHF	TGTGCCAGCAGCCACTACCATTGGGGACAGGGATTCTATAGCAATCAGCCCCAGCATTTT
-	-	TRBV19	TRBJ2-1	CASSMASVHEQFF	TGTGCCAGTAGCATGGCCTCCGTCCATGAGCAGTTCTTC
many	TRBD2	TRBV10-3	TRBJ2-1	CAISGQTSGTYNEQFF	TGTGCCATCAGTGGACAGACTAGCGGGACCTACAATGAGCAGTTCTTC
-	-	TRBV10-3	TRBJ1-2	CASRDSDYGYTF	TGTGCCAGCAGGGACTCGGACTATGGCTACACCTTC
-	-	TRBV5-1	TRBJ2-2	CASSSTSYNTGELFF	TGCGCCAGCAGCTCCACTAGCTATAACACCGGGGAGCTGTTTTTT